Listed here is a single T cell receptor beta chain. What it binds is not known. Time point of the sample: week 11, during vaccination. Each dose delivered 300 ug of mutant IDH1 20-mer peptide subcutaneously with imiquimod. This table comes from immunoSEQ multiplex PCR, and its TCRdb copy is limited to in-frame clones, with some not included. The table includes tens of thousands of clones, about four fifths detected once. The CDR3 length is 16 residues. Germline-derived CDR1 and CDR2 are SGHNT and YYREEE (reference sequence). The ends lost 3 bases at V and 0 bases at J; junction bases unmatched: 5. The data were obtained in a study of a mutant IDH1 vaccine in newly diagnosed glioma. As for the study in general: Earlier care involved radiotherapy, temozolomide, or both, and the majority received both.

Findings of the study overall: Pseudoprogression apparently tracked independently of changes in top peripheral T cell clonotypes.

The origin of this receptor is a middle-aged man with glioma. The sequencing here drew on PBMCs, taken from a glioma patient whose treatment included an IDH1 peptide vaccine. The chain carries TRBV5-4 and TRBJ2-3, with 9 bases lining up with TRBD2. The DNA of the CDR3 is TGTGCCAGCAGCTCGTTACTAGCGGGCAGCACAGATACGCAGTATTTT. Encoded protein: CASSSLLAGSTDTQYF. Filled out from reference TRBV5-4 and TRBJ2-3, the complete variable domain reads ETGVTQSPTHLIKTRGQQVTLRCSSQSGHNTVSWYQQALGQGPQFIFQYYREEENGRGNFPPRFSGLQFPNYSSELNVNALELDDSALYLCASSSLLAGSTDTQYFGPGTRLTVL.